This T cell receptor beta chain was sequenced for a study of OX40 agonist ivuxolimab in advanced cancers. V shed 0 bases and J shed 3 bases, with 12 bases lying between them. This CDR3 comprises 15 residues. From germline, CDR1 is MGHDK and CDR2 SYGVNS. Overall study findings and caveats: Antigen specificity of clonally expanded peripheral T cells was not established. CD8+ T cells were the subset that, on average, had more expanded clones than CD4+.

In the case of this clone: As yet, its antigen is unknown.

Patients with autoimmune history or systemic immunosuppression were excluded. The timepoints at which blood was sampled were baseline, cycle 4 day 1, and cycle 7 day 1. Here immunoSEQ multiplex PCR was the method, and the copy in TCRdb shows in-frame clones only, minus some. The sample shows almost 50,000 clones, 80% to 90% of them seen only once. The source material was CD4+ or CD8+ T cells sorted from blood, sampled in a trial of the OX40 agonist ivuxolimab. The chain recombines TRBV25-1 with TRBJ2-7; possibly TRBD1 or TRBD2 for D (6 bases each). This clonotype was sampled from an adult with an advanced solid tumor such as melanoma, head and neck, liver or kidney cancer. CDR3 DNA: TGTGCCAGCAGTGAATACGGGGGCTCGGGCTACGAGCAGTACTTC. Translation gives CASSEYGGSGYEQYF.